The 16 T cell receptor beta chains reported below all come from one sample, sequenced in a study of CD8+CD57+ T cells in acquired aplastic anemia. An expansion of CD8+CD57+ cells by flow cytometry had been shown in patients chosen for sequencing. The template used for profiling TCR beta VDJ and CDR3 was genomic DNA. TCRdb reprocessed the reads via MiXCR and lists one record per CDR3 protein. The table shows about 180,000 distinct CDR3 sequences, with 63% occurring only once. The sample taken for sequencing was sorted CD4+, CD8+, or CD8+CD57+ T cells (not recorded which) from PBMCs. Receptor source: a human donor with aplastic anemia.

At least ten counts were recorded for this clonotype. This chain joins TRBV12-3 or TRBV12-4 and TRBJ1-2; a weak D match, TRBD1 (6 bases). The CDR3 loop spans 12 amino acids. V was cut by 10 bases and J by 2 bases, with 11 bases left in between. The CDR3 DNA follows: TGTGCCACTCTCCAGGGGAACTATGGCTACACCTTC. This translates into CATLQGNYGYTF.

V gene TRBV7-3 combines with J gene TRBJ2-7; TRBD1 matches at 10 bases. CDR1 SGHTA and CDR2 FQGTGA come from the germline V gene. This CDR3 contains 14 residues. Trimming removed 3 bases from V and 5 bases from J; junction bases left unmatched: 4. CDR3 nucleotides: TGTGCCAGCAGCTTCGGGACAGGGGCCCACGAGCAGTACTTC. Translation gives CASSFGTGAHEQYF.

The chain uses TRBV6-1 and TRBJ2-1, with TRBD2 matching over 7 bases. The CDR3 spans 15 residues. V was pared by 1 base and J by 3 bases, with 3 bases of the junction left unmatched. Germline V gives CDR1 MNHNS, CDR2 SASEGT. The CDR3 spells CASSEVAGDYNEQFF. The CDR3 bases are TGTGCCAGCAGTGAAGTGGCGGGAGACTACAATGAGCAGTTCTTC.

This chain joins TRBV7-8 and TRBJ2-1; a possible D gene is TRBD2 (5 bases). Germline CDR1 is SGHVS and CDR2 is FQNEAQ. The V and J ends lost 5 bases and 9 bases respectively, with 17 bases between them. This CDR3 contains 14 residues. The CDR3 coding sequence is TGTGCCAGCAGCCCCCGTGGGGAGAACACTGAGCAGTTCTTC. Translating gives CASSPRGENTEQFF. The variable domain in full, with the rest retrieved from reference TRBV7-8 and TRBJ2-1, is GAGVSQSPRYKVAKRGQDVALRCDPISGHVSLFWYQQALGQGPEFLTYFQNEAQLDKSGLPSDRFFAERPEGSVSTLKIQRTQQEDSAVYLCASSPRGENTEQFFGPGTRLTVL.

The rearrangement uses TRBV12-3 or TRBV12-4 and TRBJ1-2; perhaps TRBD1 as D (6 bases). The CDR3 has 13 residues. V was trimmed by 6 bases and J by 4 bases, leaving 12 bases between them. This CDR3 is CASRTRGAYGYTF. The CDR3 bases are TGTGCCAGCAGAACCCGGGGGGCCTATGGCTACACCTTC.

CDR3 sequence: CASSQPGLGTDTQYF. CDR3 DNA sequence: TGTGCCAGCAGCCAGCCGGGGCTAGGAACAGATACGCAGTATTTT. The chain combines TRBV7-9 with TRBJ2-3; D might be TRBD1 or TRBD2, each matching 5 bases. Between the trimmed V and J ends, which lost 5 bases and 3 bases, there was a span of 15 bases. This CDR3 is 15 amino acids long. Germline-derived CDR1 and CDR2 are SEHNR and FQNEAQ (reference sequence).

Here the CDR3 DNA reads TGTGCCAGCAGCACCCACAGGGTCCCAACCGGGGAGCTGTTTTTT. Its protein product is CASSTHRVPTGELFF. The V and J genes are TRBV7-2 and TRBJ2-2; D may be TRBD1 (6 bases). This CDR3 is 15 amino acids long. Germline assignment: CDR1 SGHTA and CDR2 FQGNSA. V gave up 5 bases and J gave up 5 bases, with 15 bases separating them.

DNA of the CDR3: TGTGCCAGCAGCCCTGGGAGGGGAGTTGAGACCCAGTACTTC. Its protein is CASSPGRGVETQYF. This sequence joins TRBV7-9 and TRBJ2-5, with TRBD2 matching over 7 bases. The junction had 8 bases not matched to a gene; V was cut back by 5 bases and J by 5 bases. CDR1 SEHNR and CDR2 FQNEAQ come from the germline V gene (reference sequence). The CDR3 runs 14 residues.

J is TRBJ2-7 and V is TRBV12-3 or TRBV12-4; 7 nucleotides line up with TRBD2. The CDR3 runs 15 residues. V lost 6 bases and J lost 2; bases outside the gene matches: 10. CDR3 protein: CASSVDGGSPYEQYF. DNA for the CDR3: TGTGCCAGCAGCGTAGATGGCGGGAGTCCCTACGAGCAGTACTTC.

This chain links TRBV30 with TRBJ1-6, with no clear D. V lost 0 bases to trimming and J lost 13 bases, with 13 bases between them. Per germline, CDR1 GTSNPN and CDR2 SVGIG (reference sequence). CDR3 length: 13 residues. CDR3 in DNA: TGTGCCTGGAGTGTACAAAATCGGTCCCCCCTCCACTTT. This gives the protein CAWSVQNRSPLHF.

This rearrangement joins TRBV12-5 to TRBJ2-2; maybe TRBD1 (5 bases). This CDR3 has 13 residues. Trimming removed 2 bases at V and 6 bases at J, with 7 bases between. Germline values: CDR1 LGHNT, CDR2 FRNRAP. The CDR3 coding sequence is TGTGCTAGTGGTTTGCAAGGGGCCGGGGAGCTGTTTTTT. Amino acids: CASGLQGAGELFF.

At least ten counts were recorded for this clonotype. The rearrangement links TRBV13 to TRBJ2-7, with a possible D match to TRBD1 (5 bases). This CDR3 is 19 amino acids long. V dropped 0 bases and J dropped 7 bases, with 28 bases sitting between them. CDR1 is PRHDT and CDR2 is FYEKMQ in the germline V gene (reference sequence). CDR3 coding DNA: TGTGCCAGCAGCTTAGGCCGAAGGGGCGGACCTCAGCAGGAGTTGGAGCAGTACTTC. Its protein product is CASSLGRRGGPQQELEQYF.

The chain joins TRBV29-1 to TRBJ1-2; TRBD1 aligns across 9 bases. J lost 4 bases, V lost 7 bases, and 7 bases had no gene match. This CDR3 comprises 13 residues. The germline CDR1 and CDR2 sequences are SQVTM and ANQGSEA. In nucleotides, the CDR3 is TGCAGCGCCCGACAGGGGGTCTTCTATGGCTACACCTTC. Translated, it gives CSARQGVFYGYTF.

The CDR3 DNA sequence: TGTGCCAGCAGCCCCTCTGGTGTGGGGGGGGAAGCTTTCTTT. Its protein is CASSPSGVGGEAFF. V and J are TRBV7-9 and TRBJ1-1, with D perhaps matching TRBD1 (5 bases). From germline, CDR1 is SEHNR and CDR2 FQNEAQ (reference sequence). The length of the CDR3 is 14 residues. Trimming cost V 5 bases and J 8 bases, with 18 bases left between them.

In DNA form, the CDR3 reads TGCGCCAGCAGTGGAACCGGGACTAGCTCCTACGAGCAGTACTTC. Translation gives CASSGTGTSSYEQYF. The chain combines TRBV10-1 with TRBJ2-7; 8 bases align to TRBD2. J was trimmed by 0 bases and V by 4 bases; bases with no gene match: 5. CDR1 is WNHNN, CDR2 SYGVQD, per germline (reference sequence). The CDR3 has 15 residues.

This clonotype has at least ten counts. The chain links TRBV12-3 or TRBV12-4 to TRBJ2-7; 8 nucleotides align to TRBD1. The CDR3 sequence is 14 residues long. Trimming took 0 bases from V and 2 from J; bases not matched to a gene: 0. CDR3 nucleotide sequence: TGTGCCAGCAGTTTAGCGGGACAGGCCTACGAGCAGTACTTC. Its translation: CASSLAGQAYEQYF.